The present T cell receptor (beta chain) was sequenced within a study of post-analysis software for immune sequencing data. For the study at large: The study covered relapsing-remitting, secondary progressive and progressive-relapsing courses of multiple sclerosis.

The TCR beta cDNA libraries contained unique molecular identifiers. The authors obtained some 500,000 cDNA molecules from around 0.96 to 9.9 million T cells. Via MiXCR, TCRdb re-called the PCR reads, giving one row per CDR3 protein. Here the sample spans some 190,000 distinct CDR3 sequences, approximately 30% being singletons. About this clonotype itself: Its matching antigen is unknown.

Study results and limitations: The five TRBV segments detected at higher frequency in patients than in controls included TRBV5-6, TRBV5-1 and TRBV20-1. Same-batch samples co-clustered strongly by F measure.

Per the germline V gene, CDR1 is DFQATT and CDR2 is SNEGSKA (reference sequence). The CDR3 has 11 residues. Between the trimmed V and J ends, which lost 6 bases and 4 bases, there was a span of 8 bases. Material for sequencing was blood. This TCR was sampled from a girl aged 2-17 years with multiple sclerosis. V and J are TRBV20-1 and TRBJ2-3, with unresolved D. The CDR3 is CSALKSDTQYF. The CDR3, as DNA: TGCAGTGCCCTTAAGTCAGATACGCAGTATTTT.